This TCR beta chain comes out of a study of T cells of healthy individuals. TCRdb passed the 5' RACE reads through MiXCR, listing each CDR3 protein once. This table holds approximately 58,000 distinct CDR3 sequences, roughly 14% found once. The CDR3 extends over 16 amino acids. Germline loops: CDR1 MNHEY, CDR2 SVGEGT. The germline V and J ends were trimmed by 6 bases and 4 bases, with 21 bases remaining between them. In this sample, this clonotype turned up once. The chain employs TRBV6-2 or TRBV6-3 and TRBJ1-1; a weak D match, TRBD1 (6 bases). The TCR originated in a human donor in good health. CDR3: CASSPGTSPRGTEAFF. DNA of the CDR3: TGTGCCAGCAGCCCCGGGACCTCACCCAGGGGCACTGAAGCTTTCTTT.